The subject of this entry is one TCR beta chain. Antigen unknown. The source of the sample is a study of vaccination and CD4 T cells after COVID-19. The ends lost 4 bases at V and 5 bases at J; junction bases unmatched: 0. The CDR3 length is 12 residues. The germline V gene has CDR1 SQVTM and CDR2 ANQGSEA. Study-wide results and caveats: Early timepoints after natural infection were not analyzed in these convalescent patients.

Specified treatment: 10-day PBMC culture with coronavirus spike peptide pools or control peptides (ViraFEST assay). Cultured CD4+ T-cell DNA underwent Oncomine TCR Beta short-read sequencing. A single record per CDR3 protein comes from TCRdb applying MiXCR to the PCR reads. The profile shows over 15,000 distinct CDR3 sequences, roughly 72% of them singletons. The V call is TRBV29-1, the J call TRBJ1-5, with 9 positions matching TRBD1. The source of this sequence is a human donor who had recovered from COVID-19. The material sequenced was CD4+ T cells from blood, cultured in vitro. This CDR3 is CSVGTGDQPQHF. Here the CDR3 DNA reads TGCAGCGTTGGGACAGGGGATCAGCCCCAGCATTTT.